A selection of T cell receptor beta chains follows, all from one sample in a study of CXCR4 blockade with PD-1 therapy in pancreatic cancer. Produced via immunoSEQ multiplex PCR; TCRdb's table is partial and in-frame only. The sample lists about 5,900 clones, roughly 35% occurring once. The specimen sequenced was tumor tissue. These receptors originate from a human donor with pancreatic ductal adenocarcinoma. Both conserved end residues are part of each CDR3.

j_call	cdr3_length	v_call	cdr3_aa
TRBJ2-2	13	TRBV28	CASSGANTGELFF
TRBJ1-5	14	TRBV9	CASSPGTGYRPQHF
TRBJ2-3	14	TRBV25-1	CASSDRLVADTQYF
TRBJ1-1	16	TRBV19	CASSEYRGRMNTEAFF
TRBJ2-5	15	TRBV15	CATSRGAGVTETQYF
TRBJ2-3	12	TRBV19	CASSEGSDTQYF
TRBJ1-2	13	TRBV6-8	CASSPGTDHGYTF
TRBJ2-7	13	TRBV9	CASGGRASYEQYF
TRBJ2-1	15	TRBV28	CASSFPGTAYNEQFF
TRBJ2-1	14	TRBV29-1	CSVNQGTSGGEQFF
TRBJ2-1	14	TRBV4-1	CASSQEIGGYEQFF
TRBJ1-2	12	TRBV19	CASSIANYGYTF
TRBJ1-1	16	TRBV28	CASSGGQDHMNTEAFF
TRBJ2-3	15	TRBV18	CASSPLISSTDTQYF
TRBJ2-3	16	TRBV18	CASSPQQGGGTDTQYF
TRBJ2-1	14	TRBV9	CASTGQGAHNEQFF
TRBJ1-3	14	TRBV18	CASSPSAGGNTIYF
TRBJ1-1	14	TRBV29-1	CSVERGGVRPEAFF
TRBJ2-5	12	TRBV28	CASSLSEETQYF
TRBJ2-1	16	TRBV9	CASWDRGLSSYNEQFF